These 14 T cell receptor beta chains originate from one sample sequenced in a study of blood T cell repertoires in COVID-19. Sequenced by immunoSEQ multiplex PCR; TCRdb stores in-frame clones only, minus some. Seen here are a few hundred thousand clones, approximately 80% observed once, and the top ten hold around 2.4%. Sequencing input: peripheral blood. The receptors originated from a man aged 40-49 years who had recovered from COVID-19.

The CDR3 DNA is TGTGCCAGCAGTTCCCTAGCGCATGGGGGCACAGATACGCAGTATTTT. Amino acids: CASSSLAHGGTDTQYF. The chain employs TRBV6-5 and TRBJ2-3, with D possibly TRBD2 on 6 matching bases. Germline V gene data show CDR1 as MNHEY and CDR2 as SVGAGI. The CDR3 has 16 amino acids. Deletions cut 4 bases from V and 1 base from J, with 15 bases between.

The V and J genes are TRBV5-1 and TRBJ1-2, with D hard to call. The CDR3 spans 15 residues. With 3 bases removed from V and 2 bases from J, the gap between germline ends came to 14 bases. Germline CDR1 reads SGHRS; CDR2 reads YFSETQ. The CDR3, as DNA: TGCGCCAGCAGCTACGACCTCGCCAGGAACTATGGCTACACCTTC. Translation gives CASSYDLARNYGYTF.

This clone was detected once. J is TRBJ2-7 and V is TRBV19; the match to TRBD2 covers 11 bases. The CDR3 totals 16 residues. Germline V gene data show CDR1 as LNHDA and CDR2 as SQIVND (reference sequence). The V segment lost 4 bases and the J segment 4 bases; nucleotides outside the gene matches: 9. The CDR3 loop is CASSTYLGTSGYEQYF. The CDR3 coding sequence is TGTGCCAGTAGTACCTACCTGGGGACTAGCGGATACGAGCAGTACTTC.

A single count supports this clone. The genes are TRBV6-2 or TRBV6-3 and TRBJ2-7; 8 bases map to TRBD2. The trim removed 4 bases at V and 0 bases at J, leaving 8 bases unmatched. The CDR3 has 16 amino acids. Germline V CDR1 and CDR2: MNHEY, SVGEGT. The CDR3 sequence is CASSSIRLASSYEQYF. CDR3 DNA sequence: TGTGCCAGCAGTTCTATACGACTAGCGAGCTCCTACGAGCAGTACTTC.

This clone has only a few counts. The V call is TRBV12-3 or TRBV12-4, the J call TRBJ1-2; D is perhaps TRBD1 (5 bases). The CDR3 consists of 12 residues. The V and J ends lost 6 bases and 7 bases respectively, with 12 bases between them. CDR3 sequence (DNA): TGTGCCAGCAGCGACAGTTCGGGTGGCTACACCTTC. It codes for CASSDSSGGYTF.

This rearrangement joins TRBV2 to TRBJ1-2, with D uncertain. CDR3 length equals 15 residues. The V end lost 6 bases, the J end lost 5 bases, and 19 bases lay between the germline ends. The germline gives CDR1 SNHLY, CDR2 FYNNEI. CDR3 residues: CASSTSSGGPYGYTF. CDR3 DNA sequence: TGTGCCAGCAGCACCTCCTCCGGAGGCCCATATGGCTACACCTTC. Drawing the rest from reference TRBV2 and TRBJ1-2, the complete variable domain is EPEVTQTPSHQVTQMGQEVILRCVPISNHLYFYWYRQILGQKVEFLVSFYNNEISEKSEIFDDQFSVERPDGSNFTLKIRSTKLEDSAMYFCASSTSSGGPYGYTFGSGTRLTVV.

V gene TRBV9 combines with J gene TRBJ1-4; weak D call: TRBD1 (6 bases). The CDR3 covers 13 residues. Germline values: CDR1 SGDLS, CDR2 YYNGEE. V was pared by 4 bases and J by 8 bases, with 12 bases between. Here the CDR3 DNA reads TGTGCCAGCAGCAGGGGGTCCGACGAAAAACTGTTTTTT. Encoded protein: CASSRGSDEKLFF.

V is TRBV7-2 and J is TRBJ1-5; D remains ambiguous. V was clipped by 1 base and J by 9 bases, with 10 bases between them. The CDR3 spans 13 residues. Germline assignment: CDR1 SGHTA and CDR2 FQGNSA. CDR3 DNA sequence: TGTGCCAGCAGCTTAGTCCGGTCGGGGCCCCAGCATTTT. This encodes CASSLVRSGPQHF.

This clone was detected once. This chain links TRBV2 with TRBJ2-5; tentative D call: TRBD2 (6 bases). Germline V gives CDR1 SNHLY, CDR2 FYNNEI. V lost 0 bases and J 2 bases, leaving 7 bases between the germline ends. The CDR3 extends over 14 amino acids. CDR3 sequence reads: CASSEAGGQETQYF. CDR3 nucleotides: TGTGCCAGCAGTGAAGCGGGGGGACAAGAGACCCAGTACTTC.

The rearrangement uses TRBV7-9 and TRBJ2-5; perhaps TRBD2 as D (5 bases). Trimming stripped 5 bases from V and 7 bases from J, with 17 bases between. This CDR3 spans 14 amino acids. Germline V gene lookup returns CDR1 SEHNR and CDR2 FQNEAQ (reference sequence). The CDR3 sequence is CASSPPTTVGTQYF. The CDR3 region has the DNA TGTGCCAGCAGCCCCCCGACTACCGTGGGGACCCAGTACTTC.

The rearrangement uses TRBV21-1 and TRBJ1-2; TRBD1, the table's D call, was not compared with the DNA. TRBV21-1 corresponds to a pseudogene. CDR3 length: 16 amino acids. The CDR3 is CASSKVEIRDRYGYTF. CDR3 DNA: TGTGCCAGCAGCAAGGTCGAGATAAGGGACAGGTATGGCTACACCTTC.

The chain combines TRBV30 with TRBJ1-6; 7 bases match TRBD1. Germline CDR1 is GTSNPN and CDR2 is SVGIG (reference sequence). The CDR3 is 13 residues long. The CDR3 reads CAWGGQLNSPLHF. In DNA form, the CDR3 reads TGTGCTTGGGGGGGACAGTTGAATTCACCCCTCCACTTT. Looking up the rest from reference TRBV30 and TRBJ1-6 gives the full variable domain: SQTIHQWPATLVQPVGSPLSLECTVEGTSNPNLYWYRQAAGRGLQLLFYSVGIGQISSEVPQNLSASRPQDRQFILSSKKLLLSDSGFYLCAWGGQLNSPLHFGNGTRLTVT.

The CDR3 sequence: CSVEGPSVETQYF. CDR3 nucleotide sequence: TGCAGCGTTGAAGGCCCTAGCGTGGAGACCCAGTACTTC. The chain links TRBV29-1 to TRBJ2-5, with D tentatively TRBD2 (6 bases). Germline V gene sequence: CDR1 SQVTM, CDR2 ANQGSEA. The V gene lost 1 base and the J gene lost 5 bases, with 11 bases spanning the gap. CDR3 length: 13 residues.

This clone was recorded a few times. At the DNA level, this CDR3 is encoded by other sequences in the same sample as well. The chain combines TRBV19 with TRBJ1-5; TRBD1 is a possible D gene (6 bases). The V gene's germline CDR1 is LNHDA and CDR2 SQIVND (reference sequence). The CDR3 spans 15 residues. Trimming removed 1 base at V and 2 bases at J, with 9 bases between. The CDR3 protein is CASSIVPGGNQPQHF. CDR3 DNA: TGTGCCAGTAGTATAGTTCCAGGGGGCAATCAGCCCCAGCATTTT.